The source of this T cell receptor delta chain is a study of γδ T cells in repeated Plasmodium falciparum infection. About the study: Malian samples came from no-transmission periods or across acute febrile malaria episodes. Study conclusions and caveats: Many TCRgamma sequences overlapped between individuals in stable Vgamma9/Vdelta2+ repertoires.

Germline V gives CDR1 TSWWSYY, CDR2 QGS. This CDR3 spans 15 amino acids. The V and J ends lost 4 bases and 3 bases respectively, with 15 bases between them. A word on this clone: No antigen is known for it. TCRdb attributes to this sequence the protein of a much larger clone, which differs from the DNA translation at residue 10; a read error is likely, and the protein displayed is translated from the DNA.

TCRdb made new clone calls on the multiplex PCR reads using CATT. The sample holds approximately 90,000 delta-chain clones; 0.8% to 1% are singletons and the top ten take around 9.6%. Gammadelta T cells were flow-sorted from PBMC into Vgamma9/Vdelta2+ and Vdelta2-negative populations for bulk analysis. The gene calls are TRDV1 and TRDJ1, with D hard to call. The receptor's source is a pool of human donors (malaria-infected and uninfected, not separated). Input material: gamma-delta T cells from blood. CDR3 in amino acids: CALGGPIRVADKLIF. CDR3 in DNA: TGTGCTCTTGGGGGGCCGATCCGGGTTGCCGATAAACTCATCTTT.